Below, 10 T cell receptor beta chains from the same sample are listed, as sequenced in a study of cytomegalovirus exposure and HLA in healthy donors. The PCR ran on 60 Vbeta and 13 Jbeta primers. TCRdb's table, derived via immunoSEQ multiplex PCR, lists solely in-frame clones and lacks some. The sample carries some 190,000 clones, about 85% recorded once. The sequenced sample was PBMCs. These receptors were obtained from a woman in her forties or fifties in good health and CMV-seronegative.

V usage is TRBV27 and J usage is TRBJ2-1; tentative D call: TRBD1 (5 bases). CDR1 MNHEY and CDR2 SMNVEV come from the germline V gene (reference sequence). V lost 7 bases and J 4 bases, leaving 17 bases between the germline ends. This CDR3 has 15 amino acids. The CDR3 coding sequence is TGTGCCAGCACCGCCGGACACGCTCCGTACAATGAGCAGTTCTTC. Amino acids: CASTAGHAPYNEQFF.

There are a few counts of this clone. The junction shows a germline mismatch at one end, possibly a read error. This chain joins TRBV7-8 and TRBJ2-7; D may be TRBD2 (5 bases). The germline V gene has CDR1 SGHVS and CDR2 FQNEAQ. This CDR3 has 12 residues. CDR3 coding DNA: TGTGCCAGCAGCTCCTCGAGTGGAGGCCCGCGTTTC. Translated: CASSSSSGGPRF.

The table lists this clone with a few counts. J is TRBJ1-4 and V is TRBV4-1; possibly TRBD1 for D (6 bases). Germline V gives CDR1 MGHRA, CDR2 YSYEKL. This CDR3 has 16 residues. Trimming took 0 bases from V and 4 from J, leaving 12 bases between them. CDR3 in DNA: TGCGCCAGCAGCCAAGAGTTGGAACAGGGTAATGAAAAACTGTTTTTT. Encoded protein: CASSQELEQGNEKLFF.

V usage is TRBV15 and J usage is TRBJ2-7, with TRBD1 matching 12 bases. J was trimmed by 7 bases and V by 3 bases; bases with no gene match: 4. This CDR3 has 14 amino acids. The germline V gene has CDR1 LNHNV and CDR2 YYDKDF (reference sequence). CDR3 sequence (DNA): TGTGCCACCAGCAGGGGGACAGGGGGCAGGGAGCAGTACTTC. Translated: CATSRGTGGREQYF.

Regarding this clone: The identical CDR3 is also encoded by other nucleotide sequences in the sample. Here the CDR3 DNA reads TGTGCCAGCAGCCGGGACAGATCTTACGAGCAGTACTTC. It encodes CASSRDRSYEQYF. The chain couples TRBV7-2 to TRBJ2-7; 7 positions agree with TRBD1. CDR1 and CDR2 (germline): SGHTA, FQGNSA. With 5 bases clipped from V and 4 bases from J, the junction kept 5 bases outside the gene matches. The CDR3 has 13 amino acids.

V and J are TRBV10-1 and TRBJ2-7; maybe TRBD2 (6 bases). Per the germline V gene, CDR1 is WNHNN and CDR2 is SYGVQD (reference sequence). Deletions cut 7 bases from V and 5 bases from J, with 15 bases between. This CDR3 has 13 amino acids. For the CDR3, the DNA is TGCGCCAGCAAAAGGAGGGCCAAGGACGAGCAGTACTTC. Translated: CASKRRAKDEQYF.

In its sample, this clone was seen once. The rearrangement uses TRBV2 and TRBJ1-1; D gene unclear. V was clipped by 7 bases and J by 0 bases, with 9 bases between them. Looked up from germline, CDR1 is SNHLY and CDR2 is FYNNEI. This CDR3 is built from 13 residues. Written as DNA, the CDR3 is TGTGCCAGCACTACGATACTGAACACTGAAGCTTTCTTT. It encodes CASTTILNTEAFF.

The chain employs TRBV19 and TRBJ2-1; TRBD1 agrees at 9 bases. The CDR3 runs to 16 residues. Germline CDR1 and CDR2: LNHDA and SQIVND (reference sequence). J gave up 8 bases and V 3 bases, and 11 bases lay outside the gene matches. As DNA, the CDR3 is TGTGCCAGTAGTATGGGGGGGACAGGGAAGGTGGATGAGCAGTTCTTC. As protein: CASSMGGTGKVDEQFF.

In DNA form, the CDR3 reads TGCGCCAGCAGTGAGTCAGCCGGTCAGCCCCAGCATTTT. Protein product: CASSESAGQPQHF. This chain uses TRBV10-2 with TRBJ1-5; no clear D gene. Germline V gene sequence: CDR1 WSHSY, CDR2 SAAADI. Deletions cut 0 bases from V and 6 bases from J, with 6 bases between. The CDR3 is made up of 13 amino acids.

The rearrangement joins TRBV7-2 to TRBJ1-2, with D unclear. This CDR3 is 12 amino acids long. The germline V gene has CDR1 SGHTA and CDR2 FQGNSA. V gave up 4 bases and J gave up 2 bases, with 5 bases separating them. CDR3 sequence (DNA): TGTGCCAGCAGCTATTCGAACTATGGCTACACCTTC. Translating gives CASSYSNYGYTF.